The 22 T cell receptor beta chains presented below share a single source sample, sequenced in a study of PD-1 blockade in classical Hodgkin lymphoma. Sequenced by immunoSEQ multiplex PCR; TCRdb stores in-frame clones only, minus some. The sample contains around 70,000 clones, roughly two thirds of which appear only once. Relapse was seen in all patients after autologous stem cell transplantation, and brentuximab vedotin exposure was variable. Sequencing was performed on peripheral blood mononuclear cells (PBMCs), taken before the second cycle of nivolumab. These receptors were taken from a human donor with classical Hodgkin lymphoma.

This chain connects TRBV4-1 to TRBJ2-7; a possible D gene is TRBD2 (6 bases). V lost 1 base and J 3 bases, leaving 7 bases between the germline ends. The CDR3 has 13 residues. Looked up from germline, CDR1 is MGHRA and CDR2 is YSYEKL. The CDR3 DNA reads TGCGCCAGCAGCCAAGGGGGGGACTACGAGCAGTACTTC. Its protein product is CASSQGGDYEQYF.

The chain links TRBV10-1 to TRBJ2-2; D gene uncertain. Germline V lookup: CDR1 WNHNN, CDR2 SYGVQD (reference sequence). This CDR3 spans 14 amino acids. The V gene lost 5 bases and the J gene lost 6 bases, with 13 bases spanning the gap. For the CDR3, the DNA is TGCGCCAGCAGTCACACTCTCGGACCCGGGGAGCTGTTTTTT. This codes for CASSHTLGPGELFF.

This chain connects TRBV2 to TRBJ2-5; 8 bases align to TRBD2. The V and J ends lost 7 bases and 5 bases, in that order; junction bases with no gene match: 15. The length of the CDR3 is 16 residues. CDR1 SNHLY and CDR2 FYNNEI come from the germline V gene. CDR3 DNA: TGTGCCAGCACGGGAGGATTATTAGCGGGGCGGGAGACCCAGTACTTC. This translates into CASTGGLLAGRETQYF.

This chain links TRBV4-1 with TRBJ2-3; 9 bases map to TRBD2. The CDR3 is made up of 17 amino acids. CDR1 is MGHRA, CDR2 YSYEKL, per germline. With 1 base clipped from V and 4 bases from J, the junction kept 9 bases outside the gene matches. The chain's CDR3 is CASSQVRREGLADTQYF. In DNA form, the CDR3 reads TGCGCCAGCAGCCAAGTAAGGCGGGAGGGCCTGGCAGATACGCAGTATTTT.

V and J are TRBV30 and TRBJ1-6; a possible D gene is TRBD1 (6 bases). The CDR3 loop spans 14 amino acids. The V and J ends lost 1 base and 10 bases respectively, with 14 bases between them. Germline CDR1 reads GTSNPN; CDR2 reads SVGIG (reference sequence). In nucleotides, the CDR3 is TGTGCCTGGAGTGCTACACAGGGTCGATCACCCCTCCACTTT. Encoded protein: CAWSATQGRSPLHF.

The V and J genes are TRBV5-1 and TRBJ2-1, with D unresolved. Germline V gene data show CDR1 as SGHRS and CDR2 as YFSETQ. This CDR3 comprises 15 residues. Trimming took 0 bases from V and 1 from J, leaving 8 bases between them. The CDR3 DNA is TGCGCCAGCAGCTTGGCGGATTCATCCTACAATGAGCAGTTCTTC. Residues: CASSLADSSYNEQFF.

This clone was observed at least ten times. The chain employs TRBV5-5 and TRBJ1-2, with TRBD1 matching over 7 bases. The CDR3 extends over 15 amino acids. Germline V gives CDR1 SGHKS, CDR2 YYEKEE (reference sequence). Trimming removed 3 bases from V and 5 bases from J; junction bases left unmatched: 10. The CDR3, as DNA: TGTGCCAGCAGCTCGCACCTTACAGGGGAGTATGGCTACACCTTC. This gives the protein CASSSHLTGEYGYTF.

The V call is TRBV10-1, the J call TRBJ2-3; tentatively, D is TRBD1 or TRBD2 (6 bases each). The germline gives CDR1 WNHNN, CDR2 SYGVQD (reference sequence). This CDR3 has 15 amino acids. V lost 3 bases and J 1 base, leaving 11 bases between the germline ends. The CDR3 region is CASSDGGGGTDTQYF. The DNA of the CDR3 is TGCGCCAGCAGTGACGGGGGCGGGGGCACAGATACGCAGTATTTT.

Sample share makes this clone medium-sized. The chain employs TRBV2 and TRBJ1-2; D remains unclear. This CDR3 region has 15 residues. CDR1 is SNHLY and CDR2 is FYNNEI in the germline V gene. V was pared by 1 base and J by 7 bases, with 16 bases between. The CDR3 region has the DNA TGTGCCAGCAGTGAAGGGTGGAGCGAGGTGGCTGGCTACACCTTC. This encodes CASSEGWSEVAGYTF. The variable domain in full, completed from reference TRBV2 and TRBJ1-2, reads EPEVTQTPSHQVTQMGQEVILRCVPISNHLYFYWYRQILGQKVEFLVSFYNNEISEKSEIFDDQFSVERPDGSNFTLKIRSTKLEDSAMYFCASSEGWSEVAGYTFGSGTRLTVV.

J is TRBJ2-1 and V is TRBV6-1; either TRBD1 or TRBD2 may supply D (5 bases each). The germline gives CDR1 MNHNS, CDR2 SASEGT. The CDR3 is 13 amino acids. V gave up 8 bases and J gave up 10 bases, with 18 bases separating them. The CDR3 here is CASQPGPAGEQFF. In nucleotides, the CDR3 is TGTGCCAGCCAACCGGGACCCGCAGGGGAGCAGTTCTTC.

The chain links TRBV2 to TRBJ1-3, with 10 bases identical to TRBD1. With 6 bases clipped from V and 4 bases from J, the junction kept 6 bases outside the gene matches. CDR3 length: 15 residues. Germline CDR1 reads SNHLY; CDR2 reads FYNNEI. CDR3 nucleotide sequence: TGTGCCAGCAGACCAGACAGGGGGCTAGGAAACACCATATATTTT. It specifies CASRPDRGLGNTIYF.

CDR3 DNA sequence: TGTGCCAGCAGTTACACGGGACTCGTTTGGGAGCAGTACTTC. It specifies CASSYTGLVWEQYF. The chain links TRBV6-5 to TRBJ2-7; D perhaps matches TRBD2 (6 bases). From germline, CDR1 is MNHEY and CDR2 SVGAGI. The CDR3 is 14 residues long. V was cut by 2 bases and J by 7 bases, with 15 bases left in between.

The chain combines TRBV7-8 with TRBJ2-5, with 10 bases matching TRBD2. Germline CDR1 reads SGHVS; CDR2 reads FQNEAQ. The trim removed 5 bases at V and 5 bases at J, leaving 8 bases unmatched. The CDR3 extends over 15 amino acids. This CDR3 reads CASSPGLAGEETQYF. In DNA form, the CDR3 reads TGTGCCAGCAGCCCCGGGCTAGCGGGGGAGGAGACCCAGTACTTC. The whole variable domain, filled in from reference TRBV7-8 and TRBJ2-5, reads GAGVSQSPRYKVAKRGQDVALRCDPISGHVSLFWYQQALGQGPEFLTYFQNEAQLDKSGLPSDRFFAERPEGSVSTLKIQRTQQEDSAVYLCASSPGLAGEETQYFGPGTRLLVL.

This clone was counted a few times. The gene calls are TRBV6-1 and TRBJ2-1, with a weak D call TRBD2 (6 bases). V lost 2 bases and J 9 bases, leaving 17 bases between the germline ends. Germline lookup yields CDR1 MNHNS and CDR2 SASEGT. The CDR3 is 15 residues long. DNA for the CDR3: TGTGCCAGCAGTGAAATGGCGGGACTCTGGAGTGAGCAGTTCTTC. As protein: CASSEMAGLWSEQFF.

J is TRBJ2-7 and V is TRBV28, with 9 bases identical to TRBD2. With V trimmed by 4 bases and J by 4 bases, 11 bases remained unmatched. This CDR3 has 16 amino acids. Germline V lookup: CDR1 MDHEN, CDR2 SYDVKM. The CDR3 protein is CASSYNPLAGRYEQYF. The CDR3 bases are TGTGCCAGCAGTTATAACCCGCTAGCGGGGAGATACGAGCAGTACTTC.

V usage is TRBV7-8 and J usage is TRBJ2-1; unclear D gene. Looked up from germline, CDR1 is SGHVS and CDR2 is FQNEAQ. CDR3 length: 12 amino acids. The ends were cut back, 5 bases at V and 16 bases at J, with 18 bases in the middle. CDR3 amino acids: CASSPRVGSQFF. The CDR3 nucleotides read TGTGCCAGCAGCCCCCGGGTCGGATCACAATTCTTC.

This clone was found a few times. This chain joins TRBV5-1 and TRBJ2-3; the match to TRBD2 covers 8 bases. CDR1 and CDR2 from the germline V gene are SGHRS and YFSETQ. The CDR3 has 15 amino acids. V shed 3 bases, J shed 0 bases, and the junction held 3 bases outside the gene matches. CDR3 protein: CASSWASGSTDTQYF. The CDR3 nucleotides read TGCGCCAGCAGCTGGGCTAGCGGGAGCACAGATACGCAGTATTTT.

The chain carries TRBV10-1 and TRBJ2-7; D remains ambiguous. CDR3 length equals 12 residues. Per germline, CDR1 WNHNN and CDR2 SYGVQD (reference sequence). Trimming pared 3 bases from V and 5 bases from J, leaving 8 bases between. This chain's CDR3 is CASSDALDEQYF. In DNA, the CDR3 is TGCGCCAGCAGTGATGCCTTAGACGAGCAGTACTTC.

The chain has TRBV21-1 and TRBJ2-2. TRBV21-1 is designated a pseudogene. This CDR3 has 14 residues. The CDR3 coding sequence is TGTGCCAGCAGCACTTTTAGACGAACCGGGGAGCTGTTTTTT. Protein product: CASSTFRRTGELFF.

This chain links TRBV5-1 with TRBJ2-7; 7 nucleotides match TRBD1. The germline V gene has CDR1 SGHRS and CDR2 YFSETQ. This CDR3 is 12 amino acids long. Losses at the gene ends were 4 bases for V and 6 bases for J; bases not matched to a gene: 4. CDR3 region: CASSRDSREQYF. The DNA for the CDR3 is TGCGCCAGCAGCAGGGACAGTCGCGAGCAGTACTTC.

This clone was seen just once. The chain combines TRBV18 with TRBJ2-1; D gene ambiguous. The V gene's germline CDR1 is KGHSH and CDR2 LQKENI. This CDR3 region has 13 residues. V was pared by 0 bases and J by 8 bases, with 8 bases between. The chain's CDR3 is CASSPPFTDEQFF. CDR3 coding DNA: TGTGCCAGCTCACCACCGTTTACAGATGAGCAGTTCTTC.

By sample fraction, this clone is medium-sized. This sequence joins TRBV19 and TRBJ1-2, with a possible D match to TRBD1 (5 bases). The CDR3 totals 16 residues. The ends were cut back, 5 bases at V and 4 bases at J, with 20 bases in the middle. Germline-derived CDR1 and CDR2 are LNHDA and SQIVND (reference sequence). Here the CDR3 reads CASSPLGGRAIYGYTF. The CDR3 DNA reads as TGTGCCAGTAGTCCCCTCGGGGGACGGGCGATCTATGGCTACACCTTC.